This T cell receptor (beta chain) was retrieved from a study of blood T cell repertoires in COVID-19. Unmatched junction bases numbered 7, after V lost 6 bases and J lost 3 bases. There are 16 residues in the CDR3. CDR1 and CDR2 (germline): LGHNA, YNFKEQ. Method: immunoSEQ multiplex PCR; TCRdb's copy keeps in-frame clones and lacks some. This sample has around 43,000 clones; around 90% occur once, and the top ten carry under 25%. The gene calls are TRBV4-2 and TRBJ2-6; 8 nucleotides align to TRBD1. This receptor was obtained from a man aged 50 or older with active COVID-19. Input material: peripheral blood. The CDR3 nucleotides are TGTGCCAGCAGTTACACAGGGGGAAGTGGGGCCAACGTCCTGACTTTC. It is translated as CASSYTGGSGANVLTF.